This T cell receptor beta chain is from a study of beta chain features in type 1 diabetes. As for the study in general: The patient and healthy donor groups were comparable for age, gender and cell yields.

Whole-study findings and limits: Shorter templates might be favored by PCR, equally in patients and controls.

As every portion of the isolated RNA was reverse transcribed, the sequencing read expressed TCRB transcripts. Assay used: immunoSEQ multiplex PCR; TCRdb lists only in-frame clones, some missing. The profile shows fewer than 250,000 clones, 11% to 15% of them singletons. Germline values: CDR1 SGHNT, CDR2 YYREEE (reference sequence). This CDR3 has 14 amino acids. The ends lost 3 bases at V and 6 bases at J; junction bases unmatched: 9. This clone was recorded a few times. Antigen: not known. The sample consisted of naive CD4+ T cells from blood. The genes are TRBV5-4 and TRBJ2-7; 7 bases agree with TRBD2. The sequence came from a woman aged 40 to 55 in good health. The CDR3 protein is CASSYRVPGGEQYF. The CDR3 bases are TGTGCCAGCAGCTACCGGGTCCCGGGAGGCGAGCAGTACTTC.